A selection of T cell receptor beta chains follows, all from one sample in a study of Tregs in tolerant kidney transplant recipients. The table came from immunoSEQ multiplex PCR; TCRdb's copy has only in-frame clones and leaves some out. The sample holds under 100,000 clones, about 92% seen once. Sequenced: CD8+ T cells from blood. All receptors come from a human donor in good health. Both conserved end residues are trimmed from each CDR3. A D gene is named only where the DNA matches it firmly. Clone sizes are given selectively: once, few, many, or a class where the clone is expanded.

>-|-|TRBV4-1
ASSHPGTWVGDTQY
>-|-|TRBV5-1
ASSLDGAGYGYT
>-|-|TRBV19
ASSIGAELGGQETQY
>-|TRBD1|TRBV27
ASSRGTGDYNEQF
>-|TRBD1|TRBV5-6
ASSLRDRAYNEQF
>-|TRBD2|TRBV9
ASSSRGGTVGPDTQY
>-|TRBD1|TRBV18
ASSPEEGALIGELF
>-|-|TRBV6-1
ASSERDSEAPTSYNSPLH
>-|-|TRBV21-1
ASSKAKPGGGTTEAF
>once|-|TRBV2
ASSEEVGRYNSPLH
>-|TRBD2|TRBV4-1
ASSQVLAGGNYEQY
>-|-|TRBV4-1
ASSHASSNTGELF
>-|-|TRBV20-1
SASTNYGYT
>-|-|TRBV7-2
ASSLTDSSTDTQY
>-|-|TRBV27
ASSGLEGQETQY
>-|-|TRBV5-6
ASIGPRGAGELF
>-|-|TRBV5-1
ASSSLPTGRTDTQY
>-|-|TRBV11-2
ASSLDGSYNSPLH
>-|-|TRBV6-4
ASSARGGHYNEQF
>-|TRBD1|TRBV5-1
ASSLRGYIDEQY
>-|TRBD1|TRBV4-1
ASSQPIGQGANYEQY
>-|-|TRBV27
ASSLSGPHNEQF
>-|-|TRBV9
ASSVGTSREDTEAF
>-|TRBD1|TRBV9
ASSPEDRLHSGNTIY
>-|-|TRBV7-9
ASSQIEGTETQY
>-|-|TRBV30
AWRGPGREKLF
>-|TRBD1|TRBV10-1
ASSTGQGSYEQY
>-|-|TRBV7-2
ASSTGGIGYAQPQH
>-|TRBD1|TRBV6-5
ASSPTDRETQPQH
>-|TRBD2|TRBV27
ASSSRLAYDNEQF
>-|-|TRBV2
ASSETGSGNTIY
>-|-|TRBV5-4
ASSLERIHYEQY
>-|-|TRBV27
ASSPQPMNTEAF
>-|TRBD1|TRBV2
ASSEIRTGEAF
>-|TRBD2|TRBV7-9
ATPTASGITDTQY